This T cell receptor (beta chain) was profiled in a study of technical replicates of blood from four donors. Assay used: immunoSEQ multiplex PCR; TCRdb lists only in-frame clones, some missing. The repertoire includes over 55,000 clones, 70% to 90% of them detected once, and approximately 5.2% sits in the top ten. Germline lookup yields CDR1 MNHNS and CDR2 SASEGT. This CDR3 is built from 12 residues. V was cut by 7 bases and J by 5 bases, with 11 bases left in between. The source of this sequence is a human donor in good health. Some clones in this sample may be carry-over from other donors' samples. The J gene is TRBJ1-2, the V gene TRBV6-1; D remains unclear. Sequenced: PBMCs. CDR3 region: CASKILTYGYTF. In DNA form, the CDR3 reads TGTGCCAGCAAAATATTAACTTATGGCTACACCTTC.